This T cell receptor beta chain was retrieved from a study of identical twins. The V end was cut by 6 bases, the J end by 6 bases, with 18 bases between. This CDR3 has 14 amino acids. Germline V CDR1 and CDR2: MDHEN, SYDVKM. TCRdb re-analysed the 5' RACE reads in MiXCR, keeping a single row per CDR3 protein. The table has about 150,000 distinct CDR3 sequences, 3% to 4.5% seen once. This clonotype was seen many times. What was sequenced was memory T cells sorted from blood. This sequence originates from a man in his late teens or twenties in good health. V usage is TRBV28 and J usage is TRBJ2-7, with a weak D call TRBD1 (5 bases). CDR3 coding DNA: TGTGCCAGCAGCCTGGGGTCAGGGCACCGCGAGCAGTACTTC. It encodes CASSLGSGHREQYF.